The source of this TCR beta chain is a study of T cell responses to AZD1222 COVID-19 vaccine. Sequencing was performed with immunoSEQ multiplex PCR; in TCRdb, only in-frame clones are kept and a portion is missing. This table holds 150,000 to 250,000 clones, 90% to 95% found once. Sequencing used peripheral blood, obtained 28 days after the second AZD1222 dose. The receptor's source is an adult who received the AZD1222 COVID-19 vaccine.

CDR3 region: CASSFGDLGSGNTIYF. DNA for the CDR3: TGTGCCAGCAGCTTCGGTGATCTCGGCTCCGGAAACACCATATATTTT. The chain carries TRBV5-4 and TRBJ1-3; D is unresolved. CDR1 and CDR2 from the germline V gene are SGHNT and YYREEE (reference sequence). The CDR3 totals 16 residues. The V gene lost 2 bases and the J gene lost 4 bases, with 16 bases spanning the gap.